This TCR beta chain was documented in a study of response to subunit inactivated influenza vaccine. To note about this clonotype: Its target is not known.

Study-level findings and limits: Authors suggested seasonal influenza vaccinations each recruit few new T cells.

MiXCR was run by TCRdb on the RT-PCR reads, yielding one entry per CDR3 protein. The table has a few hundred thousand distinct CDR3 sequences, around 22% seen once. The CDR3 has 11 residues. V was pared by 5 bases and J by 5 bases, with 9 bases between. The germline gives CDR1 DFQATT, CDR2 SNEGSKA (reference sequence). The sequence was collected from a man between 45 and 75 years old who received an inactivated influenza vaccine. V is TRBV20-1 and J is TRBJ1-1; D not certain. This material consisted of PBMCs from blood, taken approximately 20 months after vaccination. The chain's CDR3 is CSASRDTEAFF. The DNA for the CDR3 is TGCAGTGCTTCGAGGGATACTGAAGCTTTCTTT.